The 7 T cell receptor beta chains presented below share a single source sample, sequenced in a study of Graves' ophthalmopathy and Graves' hyperthyroidism. Amplification of the TCR beta CDR3 regions used RNA transcripts (as template). First-round RT-PCR employed HTBI primers, with a second-round multiplex PCR after it. TCRdb reprocessed the multiplex PCR reads with MiXCR, giving one entry per CDR3 protein. The data hold 450,000 to 600,000 distinct CDR3 sequences, with under 45% observed a single time. Sequences were obtained from peripheral blood or thyroid tissue (not recorded which). These receptors originate from an adult man with Graves' hyperthyroidism.

The chain has TRBV29-1 and TRBJ1-2, with 7 bases matching TRBD1. Germline loops: CDR1 SQVTM, CDR2 ANQGSEA. This CDR3 contains 11 residues. The DNA of the CDR3 is TGCAGTGACCGGGACAGAGATGGCTACACCTTC. It codes for CSDRDRDGYTF. The full variable domain, with the rest looked up from reference TRBV29-1 and TRBJ1-2, is SAVISQKPSRDICQRGTSLTIQCQVDSQVTMMFWYRQQPGQSLTLIATANQGSEATYESGFVIDKFPISRPNLTFSTLTVSNMSPEDSSIYLCSDRDRDGYTFGSGTRLTVV.

The rearrangement joins TRBV10-3 to TRBJ1-5; D is uncertain. Trimming took off 0 bases at V and 2 bases at J, with 11 bases between the two ends. CDR1 is ENHRY, CDR2 SYGVKD, per germline. The CDR3 is 16 residues long. The DNA for the CDR3 is TGTGCCATCAGTGAGTCGGATCCGGGTGGCAATCAGCCCCAGCATTTT. Its translation is CAISESDPGGNQPQHF.

This clonotype was seen many times. The chain has TRBV12-3 or TRBV12-4 and TRBJ1-2; D perhaps matches TRBD1 (5 bases). V was pared by 3 bases and J by 8 bases, with 13 bases between. CDR3 size: 13 residues. The CDR3 DNA reads TGTGCCAGCAGTTTGTCACAGGCTGGCGGCTACACCTTC. It yields the protein CASSLSQAGGYTF.

As regards this clonotype: A clone one base away is much larger, so this may be a read error. This rearrangement joins TRBV6-1 to TRBJ1-3, with D uncertain. Germline CDR1 MNHNS, CDR2 SASEGT. CDR3 length equals 12 residues. CDR3 sequence reads: CASSEVGNSIYF. The DNA for the CDR3 is TGTGCCAGCAGTGAGGTGGGAAACAGCATATATTTT.

The chain couples TRBV2 to TRBJ1-5; TRBD1 might be the D (6 bases). Trimming shortened V by 5 bases and J by 6 bases, and 11 bases separated the two germline ends. The germline V gene has CDR1 SNHLY and CDR2 FYNNEI. This CDR3 comprises 13 residues. As DNA, the CDR3 is TGTGCCAGCAGTTACAGGGTTTCTCAGCCCCAGCATTTT. It specifies CASSYRVSQPQHF.

This clonotype showed up just once. This chain links TRBV29-1 with TRBJ2-7; no firm D call. CDR1 is SQVTM and CDR2 is ANQGSEA in the germline V gene. V lost 8 bases and J lost 6, with 11 bases in between. The CDR3 has 10 residues. The CDR3 nucleotides are TGCAGCCAAGTAGGGTTCGAGCAGTACTTC. It specifies CSQVGFEQYF.

The chain has TRBV14 and TRBJ1-1; D unresolved. The CDR3 is 13 residues long. The V and J ends lost 2 bases and 4 bases respectively, with 8 bases between them. Germline CDR1 SGHDN, CDR2 FVKESK. CDR3 amino acids: CASSQLRPTEAFF. The DNA of the CDR3 is TGTGCCAGCAGCCAACTGAGGCCCACTGAAGCTTTCTTT.